These 31 T cell receptor beta chains originate from one sample sequenced in a study of OX40 agonist ivuxolimab in advanced cancers. Measured with immunoSEQ multiplex PCR; TCRdb has only the in-frame clones, and not every one. Of around 72,000 clones listed, 89% are singletons. Sample: CD4+ or CD8+ T cells sorted from blood, taken in a trial of the OX40 agonist ivuxolimab. The origin of the receptors is an adult with an advanced solid tumor such as melanoma, head and neck, liver or kidney cancer.

Turning to this clone: This may stem from a read error, because a much larger clone lies one nucleotide away. Within the sample, other DNA sequences also encode this same CDR3. The genes are TRBV10-2 and TRBJ1-1; no reliable D call. V lost 6 bases, J lost 4 bases, and 15 bases lay in between. Germline V CDR1 and CDR2: WSHSY, SAAADI. The CDR3 runs 14 residues. CDR3 nucleotides: TGCGCCAGCAGCGACCCGGGCATGGCCACTGAAGCTTTCTTT. Its translation is CASSDPGMATEAFF.

CDR3 coding DNA: TGTGCCAGCTCTCATCAGACAGGAGGAAGCAATCAGCCCCAGCATTTT. Residues: CASSHQTGGSNQPQHF. V and J are TRBV18 and TRBJ1-5; D is perhaps TRBD1 (6 bases). The V and J ends lost 6 bases and 1 base respectively, with 16 bases between them. Germline CDR1 KGHSH, CDR2 LQKENI. The CDR3 consists of 16 residues.

The V call is TRBV25-1, the J call TRBJ1-1; tentative D call: TRBD1 (6 bases). Germline CDR1 reads MGHDK; CDR2 reads SYGVNS. V lost 3 bases and J 2 bases, leaving 13 bases between the germline ends. This CDR3 is 15 amino acids long. The CDR3 is CASSDWTVRNTEAFF. The CDR3 DNA is TGTGCCAGCAGTGACTGGACAGTACGAAACACTGAAGCTTTCTTT.

This clone was seen just once. The CDR3 nucleotides read TGTGCCAGCAGCGGTGGGCAGGGGTTCATCTACGAGCAGTACTTC. This encodes CASSGGQGFIYEQYF. This rearrangement joins TRBV9 to TRBJ2-7; D might be TRBD1 (6 bases). CDR1 and CDR2 (germline): SGDLS, YYNGEE. V was pared by 3 bases and J by 3 bases, with 16 bases between. The CDR3 extends over 15 amino acids.

V and J are TRBV7-2 and TRBJ2-1; D gene ambiguous. The CDR3 contains 16 residues. V gave up 1 base and J gave up 0 bases, with 10 bases separating them. The V gene's germline CDR1 is SGHTA and CDR2 FQGNSA. The CDR3 sequence: CASSLGASSSYNEQFF. CDR3 nucleotide sequence: TGTGCCAGCAGCTTAGGCGCGTCTAGCTCCTACAATGAGCAGTTCTTC.

The chain recombines TRBV5-1 with TRBJ2-5; no definite D call. V lost 5 bases and J lost 4, with 12 bases in between. The germline CDR1 and CDR2 sequences are SGHRS and YFSETQ. This CDR3 is 13 amino acids long. The DNA of the CDR3 is TGCGCCAGCAGAAAGTCTAGTGGAGAGACCCAGTACTTC. Translation: CASRKSSGETQYF. The full variable domain, rest sourced from reference TRBV5-1 and TRBJ2-5, is KAGVTQTPRYLIKTRGQQVTLSCSPISGHRSVSWYQQTPGQGLQFLFEYFSETQRNKGNFPGRFSGRQFSNSRSEMNVSTLELGDSALYLCASRKSSGETQYFGPGTRLLVL.

This clone was observed a single time. This chain links TRBV2 with TRBJ2-7, with 7 bases identical to TRBD2. The junction had 8 bases not matched to a gene; V was cut back by 6 bases and J by 3 bases. The CDR3 covers 14 residues. CDR1 SNHLY and CDR2 FYNNEI come from the germline V gene. The CDR3 DNA reads as TGTGCCAGCAGGCCACGGACTAGTTTCTACGAGCAGTACTTC. Translation: CASRPRTSFYEQYF.

The chain couples TRBV19 to TRBJ1-5, with TRBD1 matching 8 bases. Germline trimming cut 6 bases from V and 3 bases from J; bases unmatched to any gene: 4. From germline, CDR1 is LNHDA and CDR2 SQIVND (reference sequence). There are 14 residues in the CDR3. This chain's CDR3 is CASSQDRDNQPQHF. CDR3 nucleotides: TGTGCCAGTAGCCAGGACAGGGACAATCAGCCCCAGCATTTT.

This chain uses TRBV6-1 with TRBJ1-1; D gene ambiguous. This CDR3 is built from 16 residues. Germline CDR1 is MNHNS and CDR2 is SASEGT. Between the trimmed V and J ends, which lost 2 bases and 1 base, there was a span of 14 bases. This CDR3 reads CASSESSQGWNTEAFF. DNA for the CDR3: TGTGCCAGCAGTGAATCTTCCCAAGGGTGGAACACTGAAGCTTTCTTT.

The rearrangement joins TRBV5-1 to TRBJ1-1; 7 nucleotides agree with TRBD1. In germline, CDR1 is SGHRS, CDR2 YFSETQ. CDR3 length: 15 residues. Unmatched junction bases numbered 3, after V lost 1 base and J lost 0 bases. CDR3 sequence (DNA): TGCGCCAGCAGCTTGATTGGGACAGTGAACACTGAAGCTTTCTTT. This codes for CASSLIGTVNTEAFF. The complete variable domain, with remaining parts taken from reference TRBV5-1 and TRBJ1-1, reads KAGVTQTPRYLIKTRGQQVTLSCSPISGHRSVSWYQQTPGQGLQFLFEYFSETQRNKGNFPGRFSGRQFSNSRSEMNVSTLELGDSALYLCASSLIGTVNTEAFFGQGTRLTVV.

The gene calls are TRBV28 and TRBJ2-3; unclear D gene. The CDR3 is made up of 14 amino acids. Trimming pared 5 bases from V and 2 bases from J, leaving 11 bases between. Germline V CDR1 and CDR2: MDHEN, SYDVKM. CDR3 residues: CASSPPAHTDTQYF. CDR3 DNA sequence: TGTGCCAGCAGTCCGCCAGCACACACAGATACGCAGTATTTT.

This clone was seen only once. The V gene is TRBV29-1, the J gene TRBJ2-2; the D gene is possibly TRBD1 (7 bases). CDR3 length: 14 residues. The ends were cut back, 7 bases at V and 4 bases at J, with 16 bases in the middle. Germline V gives CDR1 SQVTM, CDR2 ANQGSEA. The CDR3 region has the DNA TGCAGCGCCGCGGGGACAGATTTCACCGGGGAGCTGTTTTTT. Amino acids: CSAAGTDFTGELFF.

The rearrangement links TRBV18 to TRBJ2-7; 8 positions match TRBD2. Germline values: CDR1 KGHSH, CDR2 LQKENI. Trimming took 4 bases from V and 5 from J; bases not matched to a gene: 19. The CDR3 loop spans 18 amino acids. CDR3 region: CASSRLHGGADITHEQYF. The DNA for the CDR3 is TGTGCCAGCTCACGGCTTCACGGGGGGGCGGATATTACCCACGAGCAGTACTTC.

As to this clone: Different DNA sequences within this sample yield the same CDR3. The CDR3 region has the DNA TGTGCCAGCAGTTACTCATACACCGGGGAGCTGTTTTTT. This encodes CASSYSYTGELFF. This chain connects TRBV6-6 to TRBJ2-2, with D uncertain. Trimming shortened V by 0 bases and J by 3 bases, and 2 bases separated the two germline ends. This CDR3 has 13 amino acids. Germline CDR1 is MNHNY and CDR2 is SVGAGI (reference sequence).

The rearrangement uses TRBV19 and TRBJ1-1; maybe TRBD1 (5 bases). Trimming took 1 base from V and 0 from J, leaving 9 bases between them. CDR3 length: 15 amino acids. Germline V CDR1 and CDR2: LNHDA, SQIVND (reference sequence). The CDR3 protein is CASSIGGLMNTEAFF. The CDR3 DNA reads as TGTGCCAGTAGTATAGGGGGACTGATGAACACTGAAGCTTTCTTT.

The chain uses TRBV28 and TRBJ1-5; weak D call: TRBD1 (5 bases). CDR1 is MDHEN, CDR2 SYDVKM, per germline. Trimming removed 4 bases from V and 2 bases from J, with 18 bases in between. CDR3 size: 17 residues. CDR3 region: CASSSWAGIDGNQPQHF. DNA of the CDR3: TGTGCCAGCAGTTCCTGGGCAGGGATTGATGGCAATCAGCCCCAGCATTTT.

This chain links TRBV6-5 with TRBJ1-6; D call uncertain. The CDR3 extends over 16 amino acids. The V and J ends lost 0 bases and 4 bases respectively, with 10 bases between them. Germline CDR1 reads MNHEY; CDR2 reads SVGAGI. CDR3 sequence (DNA): TGTGCCAGCAGTTACTCGAGCCGCGGATATAATTCACCCCTCCACTTT. As protein: CASSYSSRGYNSPLHF.

This clone was seen just once. The chain carries TRBV10-3 and TRBJ2-1; 14 bases line up with TRBD2. V gave up 3 bases and J gave up 4 bases; unmatched junction bases: 5. The CDR3 covers 17 residues. Germline assignment: CDR1 ENHRY and CDR2 SYGVKD. CDR3 nucleotide sequence: TGTGCCATCAGTGAATTGACTAGCGGGGGGGTTTACAATGAGCAGTTCTTC. Amino acids: CAISELTSGGVYNEQFF.

The rearrangement uses TRBV15 and TRBJ2-5; D is uncertain. The CDR3 is made up of 13 amino acids. Trimming took 5 bases from V and 5 from J, leaving 12 bases between them. Per germline, CDR1 LNHNV and CDR2 YYDKDF (reference sequence). CDR3 residues: CATSRPGRETQYF. DNA for the CDR3: TGTGCCACCAGCCGACCCGGCCGGGAGACCCAGTACTTC.

V usage is TRBV5-1 and J usage is TRBJ1-1, with D uncertain. With 4 bases removed from V and 0 bases from J, the gap between germline ends came to 7 bases. The CDR3 extends over 13 amino acids. Germline V gene sequence: CDR1 SGHRS, CDR2 YFSETQ. The CDR3 loop reads CASSPVMNTEAFF. DNA for the CDR3: TGCGCCAGCAGCCCAGTAATGAACACTGAAGCTTTCTTT.

As DNA, the CDR3 is TGTGCCAGCAGTTTCAACAGGGAAGAGACCCAGTACTTC. It translates to CASSFNREETQYF. The chain has TRBV6-5 and TRBJ2-5; the D gene is possibly TRBD1 (6 bases). The V gene lost 4 bases and the J gene lost 3 bases, with 9 bases spanning the gap. CDR3 size: 13 residues. Germline lookup yields CDR1 MNHEY and CDR2 SVGAGI.

This clone was picked up a small number of times. The rearrangement joins TRBV29-1 to TRBJ1-1, with a weak D call TRBD1 (6 bases). V was shortened by 4 bases and J by 0 bases, with 12 bases between the two germline ends. Germline CDR1 SQVTM, CDR2 ANQGSEA. The CDR3 is made up of 14 amino acids. DNA for the CDR3: TGCAGCGTTGTCCTGGACAGCATGAACACTGAAGCTTTCTTT. Translation: CSVVLDSMNTEAFF.

This clone was observed a single time. The rearrangement uses TRBV2 and TRBJ2-1; TRBD1 aligns across 9 bases. This CDR3 spans 15 amino acids. V lost 7 bases and J lost 4; bases outside the gene matches: 8. Germline CDR1 is SNHLY and CDR2 is FYNNEI. CDR3 loop: CASKTGGSGYNEQFF. DNA of the CDR3: TGTGCCAGCAAGACAGGGGGTTCGGGATACAATGAGCAGTTCTTC.

This chain links TRBV15 with TRBJ2-7, with D unclear. Per the germline V gene, CDR1 is LNHNV and CDR2 is YYDKDF (reference sequence). The V and J ends lost 3 bases and 0 bases respectively, with 15 bases between them. The CDR3 extends over 16 amino acids. The chain's CDR3 is CATSRGLSASSYEQYF. The CDR3, as DNA: TGTGCCACCAGCAGGGGCCTTTCGGCGAGCTCCTACGAGCAGTACTTC.

This rearrangement joins TRBV5-1 to TRBJ2-5, with D possibly matching TRBD1 (6 bases). V lost 0 bases and J 5 bases, leaving 14 bases between the germline ends. This CDR3 region has 15 residues. Germline CDR1 is SGHRS and CDR2 is YFSETQ. The chain's CDR3 is CASSLEGRGWETQYF. CDR3 sequence (DNA): TGCGCCAGCAGCTTGGAGGGCAGGGGCTGGGAGACCCAGTACTTC.

This clone has only one observation. The chain links TRBV14 to TRBJ1-5; D is ambiguous. The CDR3 extends over 17 amino acids. V lost 1 base and J 2 bases, leaving 15 bases between the germline ends. Germline V gene data show CDR1 as SGHDN and CDR2 as FVKESK. The CDR3 loop reads CASSQARRAKRNQPQHF. CDR3 sequence (DNA): TGTGCCAGCAGCCAAGCGCGGCGGGCCAAGCGCAATCAGCCCCAGCATTTT.

This clone was picked up a small number of times. The chain combines TRBV11-2 with TRBJ1-5; no clear D. There are 14 residues in the CDR3. CDR1 is SGHAT, CDR2 FQNNGV, per germline. V dropped 5 bases and J dropped 6 bases, with 14 bases sitting between them. The CDR3 nucleotides read TGTGCCAGCAGCACCTCCCCTGACGTTCAGCCCCAGCATTTT. Its translation: CASSTSPDVQPQHF.

J is TRBJ2-7 and V is TRBV28, with D perhaps given as TRBD1 or TRBD2 (5 bases each). The germline V gene encodes CDR1 MDHEN and CDR2 SYDVKM. This CDR3 has 15 residues. Trimming removed 5 bases from V and 4 bases from J, with 18 bases in between. The CDR3, as DNA: TGTGCCAGCAGTCGGGGAACCAGGGTCCCATACGAGCAGTACTTC. Protein: CASSRGTRVPYEQYF.

This clone was observed a single time. The chain couples TRBV19 to TRBJ2-1, with D perhaps TRBD2 (5 bases). V lost 6 bases and J lost 0, with 12 bases in between. Germline assignment: CDR1 LNHDA and CDR2 SQIVND (reference sequence). CDR3 size: 15 residues. The CDR3 DNA reads TGTGCCAGTAGCACGGTCAGCGGCTCCTACAATGAGCAGTTCTTC. Its protein product is CASSTVSGSYNEQFF. The complete variable domain, with remaining parts taken from reference TRBV19 and TRBJ2-1, reads DGGITQSPKYLFRKEGQNVTLSCEQNLNHDAMYWYRQDPGQGLRLIYYSQIVNDFQKGDIAEGYSVSREKKESFPLTVTSAQKNPTAFYLCASSTVSGSYNEQFFGPGTRLTVL.

This chain connects TRBV5-1 to TRBJ1-4; the D gene is possibly TRBD1 (6 bases). V lost 0 bases and J 4 bases, leaving 10 bases between the germline ends. This CDR3 has 15 residues. Germline assignment: CDR1 SGHRS and CDR2 YFSETQ. CDR3 coding DNA: TGCGCCAGCAGCTTGGCAAGAGGGGGTAATGAAAAACTGTTTTTT. Protein sequence: CASSLARGGNEKLFF.

This chain uses TRBV5-8 with TRBJ1-5; D not certain. The CDR3 spans 15 residues. Trimming took 0 bases from V and 4 from J, leaving 11 bases between them. Per germline, CDR1 SGHTS and CDR2 YDEGEE. DNA of the CDR3: TGTGCCAGCAGCTTGGGGGCCGGAGGTAATCAGCCCCAGCATTTT. It translates to CASSLGAGGNQPQHF.